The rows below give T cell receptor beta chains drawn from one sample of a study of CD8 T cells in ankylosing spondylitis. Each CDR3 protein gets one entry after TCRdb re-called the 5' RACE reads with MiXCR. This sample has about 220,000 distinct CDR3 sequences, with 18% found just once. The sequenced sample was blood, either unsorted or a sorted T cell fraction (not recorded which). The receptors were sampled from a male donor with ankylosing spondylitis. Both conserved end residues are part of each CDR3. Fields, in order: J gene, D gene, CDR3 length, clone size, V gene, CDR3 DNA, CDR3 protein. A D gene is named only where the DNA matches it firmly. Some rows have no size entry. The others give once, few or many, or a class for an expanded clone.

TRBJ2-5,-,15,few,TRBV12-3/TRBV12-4,TGTGCCAGCAGTTTTCCGTCGGGGGTGTGGGAGACCCAGTACTTC,CASSFPSGVWETQYF
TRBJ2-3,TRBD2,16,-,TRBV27,TGTGCCAGCAGTTGGGCTAGCGGGGGGAATACAGATACGCAGTATTTT,CASSWASGGNTDTQYF
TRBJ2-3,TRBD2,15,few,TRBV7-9,TGTGCCAGCAGCGGGCGGGAGGTTTCGGCAGATACGCAGTATTTT,CASSGREVSADTQYF
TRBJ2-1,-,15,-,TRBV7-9,TGTGCCAGCAGCCCCCGTTCGGCTACCGGAGGGGAGCAGTTCTTC,CASSPRSATGGEQFF
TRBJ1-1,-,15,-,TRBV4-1,TGCGCCAGCAGCCAAGGGATGGGGTCGAACACTGAAGCTTTCTTT,CASSQGMGSNTEAFF
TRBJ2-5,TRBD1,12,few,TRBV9,TGTGCCAGCAGTGACAGGGAAGAGACCCAGTACTTC,CASSDREETQYF
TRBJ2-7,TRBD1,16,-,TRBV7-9,TGTGCCAGCAGCCTCACCACAGGGGTTAGGGCCTACGAGCAGTACTTC,CASSLTTGVRAYEQYF
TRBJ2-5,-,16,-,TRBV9,TGTGCCAGCAGCGTAGGTCAGGTGACAACCCAAGAGACCCAGTACTTC,CASSVGQVTTQETQYF
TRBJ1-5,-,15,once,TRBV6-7,TGCGCCAGCAGTTACGACGGAGATAGCAATCAGCCCCAGCATTTT,CASSYDGDSNQPQHF
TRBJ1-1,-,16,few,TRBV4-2,TGTGCCAGCAGCCAAGTGCGGGAAATAGTCAACACTGAAGCTTTCTTT,CASSQVREIVNTEAFF
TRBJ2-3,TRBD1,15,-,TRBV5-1,TGCGCCAGCAGCTGGACAGGGGGTCGGACAGATACGCAGTATTTT,CASSWTGGRTDTQYF
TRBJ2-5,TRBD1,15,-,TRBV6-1,TGTGCCAGCAGTGCTCGGACAGGGGGCAGGGAGACCCAGTACTTC,CASSARTGGRETQYF
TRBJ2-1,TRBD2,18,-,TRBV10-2,TGCGCCAGCAGTGTATTCACTACCGGGACTAGCGGAAACAATGAGCAGTTCTTC,CASSVFTTGTSGNNEQFF
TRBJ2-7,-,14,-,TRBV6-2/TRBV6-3,TGTGCCAGCAGTTCCCCGGACAGTCCTGGCGAGCAGTACTTC,CASSSPDSPGEQYF
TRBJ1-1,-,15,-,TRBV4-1,TGCGCCAGCAGCCAAGTCGGGCAGGAGAACACTGAAGCTTTCTTT,CASSQVGQENTEAFF
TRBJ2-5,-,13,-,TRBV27,TGTGCCAGCCAAGACAGGCTACAAGAGACCCAGTACTTC,CASQDRLQETQYF
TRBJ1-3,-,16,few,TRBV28,TGTGCCAGCAGGAACTCTGGAGGCGGGGCTGGAAACACCATATATTTT,CASRNSGGGAGNTIYF
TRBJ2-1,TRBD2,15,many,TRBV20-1,TGCAGTGCTCTGACTAGCGGGAGCTCCTACAATGAGCAGTTCTTC,CSALTSGSSYNEQFF